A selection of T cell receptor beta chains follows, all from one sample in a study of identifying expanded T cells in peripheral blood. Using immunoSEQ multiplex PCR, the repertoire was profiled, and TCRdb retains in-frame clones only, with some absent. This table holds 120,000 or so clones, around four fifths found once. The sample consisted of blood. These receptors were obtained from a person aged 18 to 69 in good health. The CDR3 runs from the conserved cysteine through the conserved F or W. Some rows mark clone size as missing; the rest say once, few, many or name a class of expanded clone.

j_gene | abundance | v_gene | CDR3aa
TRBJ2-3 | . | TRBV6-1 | CASSLYYTDTQYF
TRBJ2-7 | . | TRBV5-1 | CASSLGTGRREQYF
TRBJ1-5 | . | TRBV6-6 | CASRERLISNQPQHF
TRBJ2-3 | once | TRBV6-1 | CASRWDRYTDTQYF
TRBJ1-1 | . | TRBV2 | CASSEGISRNTEAFF
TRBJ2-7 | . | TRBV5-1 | CASRGQGFHEQYF
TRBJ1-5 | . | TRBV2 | CASRDRGPFDQPQHF
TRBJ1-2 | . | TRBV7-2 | CASTLPSGQGYGYTF
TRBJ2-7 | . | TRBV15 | CATSREPTGVQYF
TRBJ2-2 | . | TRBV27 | CASSLMAGRNTGELFF
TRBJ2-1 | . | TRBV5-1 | CASSPTVNSYNEQFF
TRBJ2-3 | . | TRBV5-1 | CASSLWDRSTDTQYF
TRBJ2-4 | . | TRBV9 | CASSVGMWDIQYF
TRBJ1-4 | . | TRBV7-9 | CASSRGIGDEKLFF
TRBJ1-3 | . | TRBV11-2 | CASRALGLTTGIGNTIYF
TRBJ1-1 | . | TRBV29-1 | CSVRGWGSAEAFF
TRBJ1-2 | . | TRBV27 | CASSLYFSSGTHRYGYTF
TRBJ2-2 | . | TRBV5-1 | CASSQRQGINTGELFF
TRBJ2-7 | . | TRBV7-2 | CAVKRGSSYEQYF
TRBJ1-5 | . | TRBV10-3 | CAISEVAGGRKPQHF
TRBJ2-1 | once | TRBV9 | CASSVGGGNNEQFF
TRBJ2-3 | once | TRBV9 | CASIGPTRAPSTDTQYF
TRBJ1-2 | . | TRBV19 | CASSIVTTGGYGYTF
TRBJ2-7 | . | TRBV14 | CASSHPADKGSYEQYF
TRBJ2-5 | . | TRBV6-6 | CASSFPGQGAYMTQYF
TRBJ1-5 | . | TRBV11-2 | CASSLVPGRQPQHF
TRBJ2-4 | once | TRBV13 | CASSLRGRVANIQYF
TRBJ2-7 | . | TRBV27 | CASSLGGVWGTGGSYEQYF
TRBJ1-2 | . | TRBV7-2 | CASSTKDRLGVGYTF
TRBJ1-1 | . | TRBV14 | CASSQSRGYTEAFF
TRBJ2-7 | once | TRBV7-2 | CASSPRYEQYF
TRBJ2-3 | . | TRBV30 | CAWSVALTDTQYF
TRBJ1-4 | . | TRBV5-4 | CASSLAQGQNEKLFF
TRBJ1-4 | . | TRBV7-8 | CASSLAGRIPNEKLFF
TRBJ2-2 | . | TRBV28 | CASRRLGAASTNTGELFF
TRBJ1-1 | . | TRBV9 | CASRGANTEAFF
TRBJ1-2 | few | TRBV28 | CASRAGTDYGYTF
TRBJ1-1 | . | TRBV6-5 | CASSSQGKLRNTEAFF
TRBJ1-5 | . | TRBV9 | CASSVEGEQPQHF
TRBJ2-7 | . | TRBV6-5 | CASSYSQAYEQYF
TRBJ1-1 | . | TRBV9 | CASSYSPEGPTEAFF
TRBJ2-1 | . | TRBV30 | CAWGQDSNEQFF
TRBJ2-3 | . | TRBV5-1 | CASSPAGATDTQYF
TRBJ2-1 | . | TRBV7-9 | CASSLGGGAYEQFF
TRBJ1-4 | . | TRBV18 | CASSRNGGKDEKLFF